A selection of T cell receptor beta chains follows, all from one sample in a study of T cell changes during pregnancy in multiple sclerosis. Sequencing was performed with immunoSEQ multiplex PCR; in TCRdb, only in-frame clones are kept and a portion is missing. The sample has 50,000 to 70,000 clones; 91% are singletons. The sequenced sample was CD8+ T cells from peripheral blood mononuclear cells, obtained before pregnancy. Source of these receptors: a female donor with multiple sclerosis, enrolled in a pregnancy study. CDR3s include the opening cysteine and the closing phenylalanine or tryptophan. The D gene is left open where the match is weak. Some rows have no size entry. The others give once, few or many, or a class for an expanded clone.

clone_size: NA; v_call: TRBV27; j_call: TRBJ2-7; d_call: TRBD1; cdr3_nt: TGTGCCAGCAGTTTCGGGACAGGGATGTACGAGCAGTACTTC; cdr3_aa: CASSFGTGMYEQYF
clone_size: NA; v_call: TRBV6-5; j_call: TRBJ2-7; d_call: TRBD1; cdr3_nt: TGTGCCAGCAGCGCAAGGACAGGGCTCGGCGAGCAGTACTTC; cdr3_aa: CASSARTGLGEQYF
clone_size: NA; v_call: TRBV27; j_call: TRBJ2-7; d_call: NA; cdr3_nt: TGTGCCAGCAGTCTAAACGGGATATACGAGCAGTACTTC; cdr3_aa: CASSLNGIYEQYF
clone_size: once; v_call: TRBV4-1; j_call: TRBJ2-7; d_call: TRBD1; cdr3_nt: TGCGCCAGCAGCCAAGTGGACAGGGGAGAGCAGTACTTC; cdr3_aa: CASSQVDRGEQYF
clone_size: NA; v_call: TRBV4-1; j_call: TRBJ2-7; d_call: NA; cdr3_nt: TGCGCCAGCAGCCCGTTTCTGGGGGCTTACGAGCAGTACTTC; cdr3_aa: CASSPFLGAYEQYF
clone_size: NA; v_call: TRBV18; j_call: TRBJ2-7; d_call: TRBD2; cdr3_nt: TGTGCCAGCTCACCACCGAGTAGCGGGGGCTACGAGCAGTACTTC; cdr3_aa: CASSPPSSGGYEQYF
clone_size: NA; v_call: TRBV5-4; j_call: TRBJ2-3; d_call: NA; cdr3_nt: TGTGCCAGCAGCTTGAGACTAGTTTTGGGGTCTACAGATACGCAGTATTTT; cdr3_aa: CASSLRLVLGSTDTQYF
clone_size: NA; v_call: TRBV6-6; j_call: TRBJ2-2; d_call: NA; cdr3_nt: TGTGCCAGCGATCTCAGGGATTTGGGGACCGGGGAGCTGTTTTTT; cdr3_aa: CASDLRDLGTGELFF
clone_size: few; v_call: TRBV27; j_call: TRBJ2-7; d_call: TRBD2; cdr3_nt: TGTGCCAGCAGTCCTGGGGGGGATTACTACGAGCAGTACTTC; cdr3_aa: CASSPGGDYYEQYF
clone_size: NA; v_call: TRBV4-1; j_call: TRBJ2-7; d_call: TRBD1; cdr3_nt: TGCGCCAGCAGCCAAGACCCCGGGACAGCTACCTACGAGCAGTACTTC; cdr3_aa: CASSQDPGTATYEQYF
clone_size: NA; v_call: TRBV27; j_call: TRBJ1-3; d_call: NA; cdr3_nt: TGTGCCAGCAGTTTATCGCGCGAGACTGGAAACACCATATATTTT; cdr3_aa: CASSLSRETGNTIYF
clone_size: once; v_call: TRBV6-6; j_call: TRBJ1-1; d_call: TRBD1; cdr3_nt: TGTGCCAGCTCCGGGACAGCCTTTAACACTGAAGCTTTCTTT; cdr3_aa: CASSGTAFNTEAFF
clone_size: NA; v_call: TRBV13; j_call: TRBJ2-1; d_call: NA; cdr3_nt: TGTGCCAGCAGCGGTGGCTTCGATGAGCAGTTCTTC; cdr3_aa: CASSGGFDEQFF
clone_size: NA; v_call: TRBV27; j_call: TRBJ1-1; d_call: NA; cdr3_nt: TGTGCCAGCAGTGTTGGCTTCCAGTTCATGAACACTGAAGCTTTCTTT; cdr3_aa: CASSVGFQFMNTEAFF
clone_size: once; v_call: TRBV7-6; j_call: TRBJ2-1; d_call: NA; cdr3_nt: TGTGCCAGCAGCTCCACAGGGAATGAGCAGTTCTTC; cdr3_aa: CASSSTGNEQFF
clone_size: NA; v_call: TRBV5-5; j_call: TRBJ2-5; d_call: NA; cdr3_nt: TGTGCCAACAGCTTCGAGGGAACGGATGGGGAGACCCAGTACTTC; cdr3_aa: CANSFEGTDGETQYF
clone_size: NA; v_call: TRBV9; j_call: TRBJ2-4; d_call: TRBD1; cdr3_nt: TGTGCCAGCAGCGTAGGGGCCCCACAGGGGGCCAAAAACATTCAGTACTTC; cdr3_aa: CASSVGAPQGAKNIQYF
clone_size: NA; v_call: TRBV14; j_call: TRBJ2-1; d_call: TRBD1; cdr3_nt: TGTGCCAGCAGCCGTCACAGGGGTAGGGTCAATGAGCAGTTCTTC; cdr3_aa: CASSRHRGRVNEQFF
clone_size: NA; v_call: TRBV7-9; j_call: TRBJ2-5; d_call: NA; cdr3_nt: TGTGCCAGCAGCACAAACAGGGCCGAACAAGAGACCCAGTACTTC; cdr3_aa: CASSTNRAEQETQYF
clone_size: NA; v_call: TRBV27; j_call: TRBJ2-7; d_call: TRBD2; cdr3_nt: TGTGCCAGCCGAGGGACTAGCTCCTACGAGCAGTACTTC; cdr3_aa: CASRGTSSYEQYF
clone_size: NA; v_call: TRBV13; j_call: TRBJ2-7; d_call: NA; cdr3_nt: TGTGCCAGCAGCCCCAGGGGGGACTCCAGCTCCTACGAGCAGTACTTC; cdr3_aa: CASSPRGDSSSYEQYF
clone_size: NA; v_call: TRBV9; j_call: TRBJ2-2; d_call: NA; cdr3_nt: TGTGCCAGCAGCGTAGCGCGAGCTTATAAGAACACCGGGGAGCTGTTTTTT; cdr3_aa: CASSVARAYKNTGELFF
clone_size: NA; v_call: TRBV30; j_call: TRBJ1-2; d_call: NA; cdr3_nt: TGTGCCTGGAACAACGATTTGGAGGATCTCCATCGGTATGGCTACACCTTC; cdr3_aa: CAWNNDLEDLHRYGYTF
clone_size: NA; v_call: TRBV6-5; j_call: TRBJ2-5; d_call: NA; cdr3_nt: TGTGCCAGCAGTTCTTTGGAGACCCAGTACTTC; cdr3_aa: CASSSLETQYF
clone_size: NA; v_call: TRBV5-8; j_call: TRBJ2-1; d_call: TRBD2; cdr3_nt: TGTGCCAGCAGGGGACTAGCGGGGGAGGAGCAGTTCTTC; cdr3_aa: CASRGLAGEEQFF
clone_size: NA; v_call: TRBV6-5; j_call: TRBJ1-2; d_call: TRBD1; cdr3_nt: TGTGCCAGCAGCCTGACAGGGGTTGGCTACACCTTC; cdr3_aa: CASSLTGVGYTF
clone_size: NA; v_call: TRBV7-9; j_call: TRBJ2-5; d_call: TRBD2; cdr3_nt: TGTGCCAGCAGCCCCCCTAGCGGGGGAGCCATGTGGACCCAGTACTTC; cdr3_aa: CASSPPSGGAMWTQYF
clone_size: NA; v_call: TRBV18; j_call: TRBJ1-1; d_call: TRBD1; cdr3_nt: TGTGCCAGCTCACGACAGGGCGACACTGAAGCTTTCTTT; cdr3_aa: CASSRQGDTEAFF
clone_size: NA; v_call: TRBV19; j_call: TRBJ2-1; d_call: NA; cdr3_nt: TGTGCCAGTAGTAGTTCGGGTTACAATGAGCAGTTCTTC; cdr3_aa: CASSSSGYNEQFF
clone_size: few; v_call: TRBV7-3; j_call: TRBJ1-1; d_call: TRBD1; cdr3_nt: TGTGCCAGCAGCACAGGGGGGTACACTGAAGCTTTCTTT; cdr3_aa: CASSTGGYTEAFF
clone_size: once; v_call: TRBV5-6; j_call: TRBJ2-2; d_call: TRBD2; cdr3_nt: TGTGCCAGCAGCCTAGCGGGGGGCCTTCCCGGGGAGCTGTTTTTT; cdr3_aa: CASSLAGGLPGELFF
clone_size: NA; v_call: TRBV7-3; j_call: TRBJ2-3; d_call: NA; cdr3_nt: TGTGCCAGCAGCTTAGTCGGCACAGATACGCAGTATTTT; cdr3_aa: CASSLVGTDTQYF
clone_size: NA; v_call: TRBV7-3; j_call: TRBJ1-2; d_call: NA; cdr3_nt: TGTGCCAGCAGCTTCAGTAACGGAGACGGCTACACCTTC; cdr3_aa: CASSFSNGDGYTF
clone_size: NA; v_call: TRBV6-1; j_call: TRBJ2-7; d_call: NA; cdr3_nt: TGTGCCATCCAGGGGGGCCCCGGCTACGAGCAGTACTTC; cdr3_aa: CAIQGGPGYEQYF
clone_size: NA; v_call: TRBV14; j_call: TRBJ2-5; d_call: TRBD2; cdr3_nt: TGTGCCAGCAGCCCCCCCCTCAGTCTAGCGGGACAAGAGACCCAGTACTTC; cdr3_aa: CASSPPLSLAGQETQYF
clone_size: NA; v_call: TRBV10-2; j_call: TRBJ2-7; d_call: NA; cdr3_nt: TGCGCCAGCAGTGAGGGAGGATACACCTACGAGCAGTACTTC; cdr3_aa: CASSEGGYTYEQYF
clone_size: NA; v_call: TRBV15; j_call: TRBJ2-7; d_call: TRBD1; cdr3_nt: TGTGCCACCAGCCGACGAGGACAGGGGTACGAGCAGTACTTC; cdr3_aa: CATSRRGQGYEQYF
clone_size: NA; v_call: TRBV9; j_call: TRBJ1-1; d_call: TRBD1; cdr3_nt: TGTGCCAGCAGCGTAGGGGACAGCAATGAAGCTTTCTTT; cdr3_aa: CASSVGDSNEAFF
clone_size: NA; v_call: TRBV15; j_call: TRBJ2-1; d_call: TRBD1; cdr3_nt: TGTGCCACCAGCGGCCCGGGACAGATCTACAATGAGCAGTTCTTC; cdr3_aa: CATSGPGQIYNEQFF
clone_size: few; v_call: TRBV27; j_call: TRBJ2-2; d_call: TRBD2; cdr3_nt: TGTGCCAGCAGTGCCCTAGCGGGGGACTACACCGGGGAGCTGTTTTTT; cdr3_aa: CASSALAGDYTGELFF
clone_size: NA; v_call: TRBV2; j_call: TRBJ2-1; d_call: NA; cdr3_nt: TGTGCCAGCAGTCTGGGGCCGAACAATGAGCAGTTCTTC; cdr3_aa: CASSLGPNNEQFF
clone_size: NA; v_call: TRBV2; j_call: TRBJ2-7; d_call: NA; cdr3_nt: TGTGCCAGCGACTCGGAGGGACGCCTAAGCTCCTACGAGCAGTACTTC; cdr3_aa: CASDSEGRLSSYEQYF
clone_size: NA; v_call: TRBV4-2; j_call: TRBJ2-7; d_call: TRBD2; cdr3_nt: TGTGCCAGCAGCCAAGATGTAGGACTAGTCTCCTACGAGCAGTACTTC; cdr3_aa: CASSQDVGLVSYEQYF
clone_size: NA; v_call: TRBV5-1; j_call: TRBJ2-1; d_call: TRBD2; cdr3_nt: TGCGCCAGCAGCTTGGAGGCTAGCGGGGGCCGGATAGTCAATGAGCAGTTCTTC; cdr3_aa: CASSLEASGGRIVNEQFF
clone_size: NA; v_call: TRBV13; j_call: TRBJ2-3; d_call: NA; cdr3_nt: TGTGCCAGCAGCTTATTGACTACCCAGTCGGATACGCAGTATTTT; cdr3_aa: CASSLLTTQSDTQYF
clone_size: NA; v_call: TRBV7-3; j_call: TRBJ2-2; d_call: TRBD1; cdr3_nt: TGTGCCAGCAGCCAACCAACAGGGGCGAACACCGGGGAGCTGTTTTTT; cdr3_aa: CASSQPTGANTGELFF
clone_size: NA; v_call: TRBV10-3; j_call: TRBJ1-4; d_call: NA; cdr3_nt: TGTGCCATCAGAAAAGGGAGGGACCGAGGGGAAAAACTGTTTTTT; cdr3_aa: CAIRKGRDRGEKLFF
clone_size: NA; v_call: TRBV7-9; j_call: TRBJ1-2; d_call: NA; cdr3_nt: TGTGCCAGCAGCTTAGGAGGGGGGGATGGCTACACCTTC; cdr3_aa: CASSLGGGDGYTF
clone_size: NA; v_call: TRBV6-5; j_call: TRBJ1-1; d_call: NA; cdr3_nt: TGTGCCAGCAGGGGACTTAGGGTGAACACTGAAGCTTTCTTT; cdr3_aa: CASRGLRVNTEAFF